These T cell receptor beta chains were read from a single sample in a study of blood T cell repertoires in COVID-19. The assay was immunoSEQ multiplex PCR, and TCRdb's table has in-frame clones only and misses some. The profile shows 200,000 to 300,000 clones, 90% of them singletons. The sample comprised PBMCs or T cells enriched from blood (not recorded which). The receptors come from a man aged 50 to 59 who had been exposed to COVID-19. Both conserved end residues are part of each CDR3. D genes are given only for firm matches. A clone size is listed for some rows: how often the clone was seen (once, few, many), or a class if it is expanded.

>TRBJ1-3|TRBV18|17|-|few
TGTGCCAGCTCACCAATTCATACAGGGAGCTCTGGAAACACCATATATTTT
CASSPIHTGSSGNTIYF
>TRBJ1-2|TRBV5-1|14|-|once
TGCGCCAGCAGACCTGACACCTCTAACTATGGCTACACCTTC
CASRPDTSNYGYTF
>TRBJ2-3|TRBV28|16|TRBD2|-
TGTGCCAGCAGTTTATGGGGGAGGGGACCCACAGATACGCAGTATTTT
CASSLWGRGPTDTQYF
>TRBJ2-5|TRBV27|16|-|-
TGTGCCAGCAGTTTGTGGTCGATGGCAAACCAAGAGACCCAGTACTTC
CASSLWSMANQETQYF
>TRBJ1-1|TRBV7-8|16|-|-
TGTGCCAGCAGCTTTGGGTGGGGACTAATGAACACTGAAGCTTTCTTT
CASSFGWGLMNTEAFF
>TRBJ2-1|TRBV5-1|15|-|-
TGCGCCAGCAGCTTACAGTATTCCCAATACAATGAGCAGTTCTTC
CASSLQYSQYNEQFF
>TRBJ2-7|TRBV10-3|16|TRBD2|-
TGTGCCATCAGTGAGTCTGAGCGGGGGCTCAACTACGAGCAGTACTTC
CAISESERGLNYEQYF
>TRBJ2-5|TRBV5-8|13|-|-
TGTGCCAGCAGCTTGCTGAGCACAGAGACCCAGTACTTC
CASSLLSTETQYF
>TRBJ2-3|TRBV11-2|17|TRBD2|-
TGTGCCAGCAGCCCCCGGGCAACTAGCGGCTACACAGATACGCAGTATTTT
CASSPRATSGYTDTQYF
>TRBJ1-5|TRBV19|14|-|few
TGTGCCAGTAGTATTTGGAGTAGGAATCAGCCCCAGCATTTT
CASSIWSRNQPQHF
>TRBJ2-1|TRBV10-3|15|TRBD2|-
TGTGCCATCCAAGGGACTAGCGGATCCTACAATGAGCAGTTCTTC
CAIQGTSGSYNEQFF
>TRBJ2-1|TRBV5-1|14|-|-
TGCGCCAGCAGTAGCGGTAGCTCCTACAATGAGCAGTTCTTC
CASSSGSSYNEQFF
>TRBJ2-1|TRBV5-1|16|-|-
TGCGCCAGCAGCTTACTTGGGACTGCACTTTTGAATGAGCAGTTCTTC
CASSLLGTALLNEQFF
>TRBJ1-5|TRBV20-1|14|-|-
TGCAGTGCTAGTATTACAGGGAGAGGTCAGCCCCAGCATTTT
CSASITGRGQPQHF
>TRBJ1-4|TRBV12-5|17|-|-
TGTGCTAGTGGCAGCCAAGACCGAAGAACTAAGAGAGAAAAACTGTTTTTT
CASGSQDRRTKREKLFF
>TRBJ1-3|TRBV24-1|15|-|-
TGTGCCACCAGCGATCCCGTGAGCTCTGGAAACACCATATATTTT
CATSDPVSSGNTIYF
>TRBJ2-3|TRBV7-7|13|-|-
TGTGCTAGCAGCTTAGCGCGGACAGATACGCAGTATTTT
CASSLARTDTQYF
>TRBJ2-3|TRBV6-5|14|TRBD2|-
TGTGCCAGCAGTTACAGGGAGGGAACAGATACGCAGTATTTT
CASSYREGTDTQYF
>TRBJ2-3|TRBV7-3|17|TRBD2|few
TGTGCCAGCAGCCCCCGCCGGACTAGCGGGGGGGCAGATACGCAGTATTTT
CASSPRRTSGGADTQYF
>TRBJ1-1|TRBV19|13|-|-
TGTGCCAGTAGCCAGGGTGTGGCGACTGAAGCTTTCTTT
CASSQGVATEAFF
>TRBJ1-5|TRBV3-1/TRBV3-2|17|-|-
TGTGCCAGCAGCCAAGGTACCCCCGGACAGTTCAATCAGCCCCAGCATTTT
CASSQGTPGQFNQPQHF
>TRBJ2-3|TRBV18|18|TRBD2|-
TGTGCCAGCCGCCCTGGGACTAGCGGGGGGGCGAGCACAGATACGCAGTATTTT
CASRPGTSGGASTDTQYF
>TRBJ1-1|TRBV2|14|-|-
TGTGCCAGCAGCCGACAGTTGCCAAACACTGAAGCTTTCTTT
CASSRQLPNTEAFF
>TRBJ1-3|TRBV3-1/TRBV3-2|15|-|-
TGTGCCAGCAGCCAGGGGCACGGCAGCAGGGACACCATATATTTT
CASSQGHGSRDTIYF
>TRBJ2-7|TRBV7-9|11|TRBD1|-
TGTGCCACACAGGGGGAGTACGAGCAGTACTTC
CATQGEYEQYF
>TRBJ2-1|TRBV7-3|17|TRBD2|-
TGTGCCAGCAGCTTAGGGGCTAGCGGGAGATCCTACAATGAGCAGTTCTTC
CASSLGASGRSYNEQFF
>TRBJ2-7|TRBV6-5|13|TRBD1|few
TGTGCCAGCAGTCGGGACAGGGCCTACGAGCAGTACTTC
CASSRDRAYEQYF
>TRBJ2-3|TRBV19|17|TRBD2|-
TGTGCCAGTAGTACCCCCCCAGGCGGGGGGTGGACAGATACGCAGTATTTT
CASSTPPGGGWTDTQYF
>TRBJ1-4|TRBV18|16|-|-
TGTGCCAGCTCACCACCGGGATCAGTACGGGGTGAAAAACTGTTTTTT
CASSPPGSVRGEKLFF
>TRBJ2-5|TRBV7-3|14|-|-
TGTGCCAGCAGCCCAGGGCGCGGACAAGAGACCCAGTACTTC
CASSPGRGQETQYF
>TRBJ2-2|TRBV9|16|TRBD1|-
TGTGCCAGCAGCCCCCTGGGACAGATAAACACCGGGGAGCTGTTTTTT
CASSPLGQINTGELFF
>TRBJ1-5|TRBV12-3/TRBV12-4|13|TRBD1|-
TGTGCCAGCAGGGGGACAGGGCTTCAGCCCCAGCATTTT
CASRGTGLQPQHF
>TRBJ1-5|TRBV28|18|TRBD1|-
TGTGCCAGCAGCCCGATGACCAGGGGGCCCAGTAGCAATCAGCCCCAGCATTTT
CASSPMTRGPSSNQPQHF
>TRBJ1-1|TRBV7-6|13|-|once
TGTGCCAGCAGGTTGAATACTTTCACTGAAGCTTTCTTT
CASRLNTFTEAFF
>TRBJ2-3|TRBV5-4|18|TRBD2|-
TGTGCCAGCAGCCCCAGGGGGAGACTAGCGGTTCACACAGATACGCAGTATTTT
CASSPRGRLAVHTDTQYF
>TRBJ2-1|TRBV6-5|12|-|-
TGTGCCAGCAGTTTGACAGACAATGAGCAGTTCTTC
CASSLTDNEQFF
>TRBJ2-5|TRBV4-2|17|TRBD2|-
TGTGCCAGCAGCCAATTACAAGTAGCGGGGAGGGAAGAGACCCAGTACTTC
CASSQLQVAGREETQYF
>TRBJ2-7|TRBV28|16|TRBD1|-
TGTGCCAGCAGTCGTGCGGGGACAGGGTCTTACCACGAGCAGTACTTC
CASSRAGTGSYHEQYF